The sequence of this TCR beta chain was determined in a study of T-cell memory formation after mild COVID-19. Each CDR3 protein is one row after TCRdb ran MiXCR on the 5' RACE reads. The sample shows tens of thousands of distinct CDR3 sequences, around 15% of them seen only once. The length of the CDR3 is 13 residues. Looked up from germline, CDR1 is SGHNT and CDR2 is YYREEE (reference sequence). V was pared by 7 bases and J by 10 bases, with 18 bases between. The clonotype originates from a man aged 18-30 years who had mild COVID-19 (a few samples of this study predate the infection). Cell type and time point are not known. Sample: PBMCs or a T cell subset sorted from them (not recorded which). The rearrangement links TRBV5-4 to TRBJ2-1, with TRBD2 as a possible D gene (6 bases). The CDR3 spells CASRPRGGKEQFF. The DNA for the CDR3 is TGTGCCAGCCGACCACGAGGAGGGAAAGAGCAGTTCTTC.